This entry lists 22 T cell receptor beta chains sequenced from one sample in a study of T cell repertoires in cytomegalovirus infection. TCRdb processed the reads anew with MiXCR; each CDR3 protein has one entry. Among around 740,000 distinct CDR3 sequences listed, approximately 34% were seen once. Sequencing was carried out using PBMCs. Receptor source: a human donor in good health (CMV status not recorded). Some clones in this sample may be carry-over from other donors' samples.

This sequence joins TRBV14 and TRBJ2-5; possible D gene TRBD2, 6 bases. V lost 2 bases to trimming and J lost 2 bases, with 12 bases between them. Germline V lookup: CDR1 SGHDN, CDR2 FVKESK. The CDR3 is 15 amino acids. CDR3 sequence: CASSQFGRGQETQYF. CDR3 coding DNA: TGTGCCAGCAGCCAATTCGGGAGAGGGCAAGAGACCCAGTACTTC. The full variable domain, completed using reference TRBV14 and TRBJ2-5, is EAGVTQFPSHSVIEKGQTVTLRCDPISGHDNLYWYRRVMGKEIKFLLHFVKESKQDESGMPNNRFLAERTGGTYSTLKVQPAELEDSGVYFCASSQFGRGQETQYFGPGTRLLVL.

This clonotype was picked up a small number of times. The chain employs TRBV10-3 and TRBJ2-7, with D perhaps TRBD1 (6 bases). Germline V gene data show CDR1 as ENHRY and CDR2 as SYGVKD. Trimming took off 3 bases at V and 5 bases at J, with 17 bases between the two ends. The CDR3 length is 15 residues. The CDR3 protein is CAISDRWQGFNEQYF. The CDR3 region has the DNA TGTGCCATCAGTGATCGGTGGCAGGGGTTTAACGAGCAGTACTTC.

This clonotype showed up just a few times. The J gene is TRBJ2-1, the V gene TRBV28; D call uncertain. Germline V gives CDR1 MDHEN, CDR2 SYDVKM. Deletions cut 5 bases from V and 4 bases from J, with 15 bases between. The CDR3 is made up of 15 amino acids. CDR3 protein: CASSLDPNTYNEQFF. CDR3 nucleotides: TGTGCCAGCAGTCTGGACCCTAATACTTACAATGAGCAGTTCTTC.

The chain combines TRBV25-1 with TRBJ2-7; 9 bases are shared with TRBD2. The V gene end was trimmed by 6 bases and the J gene end by 0 bases; junction bases not matched to a gene: 3. Germline V CDR1 and CDR2: MGHDK, SYGVNS. The CDR3 has 14 residues. In DNA, the CDR3 is TGTGCCAGCAGGCGGGAGGGCCTCTCCTACGAGCAGTACTTC. Protein sequence: CASRREGLSYEQYF.

The rearrangement links TRBV12-3 or TRBV12-4 to TRBJ2-7; D is unresolved. This CDR3 contains 12 residues. Trimming removed 6 bases at V and 5 bases at J, with 11 bases between. CDR3 DNA sequence: TGTGCCAGCAGCCTCAAGGGCCACGAGCAGTACTTC. The encoded protein is CASSLKGHEQYF.

This clonotype was counted at least ten times. DNA for the CDR3: TGTGCCAGCAGTTTAGGTAGTTCACCCCTCCACTTT. Its translation: CASSLGSSPLHF. The rearrangement links TRBV27 to TRBJ1-6; no reliable D call. Germline loops: CDR1 MNHEY, CDR2 SMNVEV (reference sequence). V dropped 2 bases and J dropped 9 bases, with 5 bases sitting between them. This CDR3 has 12 amino acids.

This clonotype was detected a few times. V gene TRBV10-3 combines with J gene TRBJ2-7; 8 nucleotides align to TRBD1. Germline trimming cut 8 bases from V and 5 bases from J; bases unmatched to any gene: 8. The germline V gene has CDR1 ENHRY and CDR2 SYGVKD. CDR3 length: 13 residues. CDR3 DNA sequence: TGTGCCATCTTTTGGACAGGGATGCACGAGCAGTACTTC. The encoded protein is CAIFWTGMHEQYF.

The chain uses TRBV28 and TRBJ2-5; 10 bases are a match to TRBD1. The CDR3 spans 17 residues. Unmatched junction bases numbered 11, after V lost 5 bases and J lost 2 bases. Per the germline V gene, CDR1 is MDHEN and CDR2 is SYDVKM. As DNA, the CDR3 is TGTGCCAGCAGTCAGCCGGGACAGGGGCATACTCAAGAGACCCAGTACTTC. Its protein product is CASSQPGQGHTQETQYF.

The sample holds many counts of this clonotype. This rearrangement joins TRBV7-2 to TRBJ2-7; 7 bases agree with TRBD1. In germline, CDR1 is SGHTA, CDR2 FQGNSA. This CDR3 region has 14 residues. Trimming took 2 bases from V and 6 from J; bases not matched to a gene: 7. This CDR3 is CASSLTQGTAEQYF. CDR3 nucleotides: TGTGCCAGCAGCTTAACCCAGGGGACAGCCGAGCAGTACTTC.

A few counts support this clonotype. This rearrangement joins TRBV2 to TRBJ2-5, with 10 bases aligning to TRBD1. Trimming took 7 bases from V and 4 from J; bases not matched to a gene: 3. The CDR3 length is 13 residues. Germline V lookup: CDR1 SNHLY, CDR2 FYNNEI. DNA for the CDR3: TGTGCCAGCACCGGGACAGGGGTAGAGACCCAGTACTTC. Translating it yields CASTGTGVETQYF.

The chain employs TRBV3-1 and TRBJ2-3, with no clear D. V was cut by 2 bases and J by 8 bases, with 8 bases left in between. This CDR3 is 12 amino acids long. Germline V lookup: CDR1 LGHDT, CDR2 YNNKEL (reference sequence). The CDR3 sequence: CASSQLHSTQYF. CDR3 in DNA: TGTGCCAGCAGCCAACTACATTCTACGCAGTATTTT.

Regarding this clonotype: The conserved phenylalanine or tryptophan normally closing the CDR3 is absent here, so this likely arose from a read error. This chain joins TRBV7-2 and TRBJ2-1; maybe TRBD2 (8 bases). Trimming stripped 3 bases from V and 3 bases from J, with 24 bases between. Germline CDR1 reads SGHTA; CDR2 reads FQGNSA. This CDR3 spans 19 amino acids. The CDR3 spells CASSFLGPGGGGHYNEQFL. The CDR3 DNA reads as TGTGCCAGCAGCTTTTTGGGGCCGGGAGGGGGCGGGCACTACAATGAGCAGTTCTTA.

The genes are TRBV12-3 or TRBV12-4 and TRBJ1-5; possible D gene TRBD1, 6 bases. Trimming removed 7 bases at V and 3 bases at J, with 16 bases between. This CDR3 has 15 amino acids. The CDR3 sequence is CASNSGTIANQPQHF. The CDR3 bases are TGTGCCAGCAACTCAGGGACAATCGCCAATCAGCCCCAGCATTTT.

This clonotype was seen a handful of times. V and J are TRBV19 and TRBJ2-1; D remains unclear. The CDR3 length is 13 residues. V gave up 6 bases and J gave up 3 bases, with 9 bases separating them. Germline CDR1 LNHDA, CDR2 SQIVND (reference sequence). The DNA of the CDR3 is TGTGCCAGTAGCTCCCTCGGCTACAATGAGCAGTTCTTC. This codes for CASSSLGYNEQFF.

This clonotype was recorded many times. V usage is TRBV7-2 and J usage is TRBJ2-7; perhaps TRBD2 as D (6 bases). Between the trimmed V and J ends, which lost 2 bases and 5 bases, there was a span of 16 bases. Germline lookup yields CDR1 SGHTA and CDR2 FQGNSA. The CDR3 is 15 amino acids. The chain's CDR3 is CASSLWEVKADEQYF. The CDR3 DNA is TGTGCCAGCAGCTTATGGGAGGTTAAAGCGGACGAGCAGTACTTC.

Comments on this clonotype: A much larger clonotype is one base distant, so this may be a read error. The V call is TRBV11-3, the J call TRBJ2-7; possible D gene TRBD1, 6 bases. CDR1 is SGHNT and CDR2 is YENEEA in the germline V gene. The CDR3 contains 13 residues. Trimming removed 4 bases at V and 3 bases at J, with 10 bases between. In DNA form, the CDR3 reads TGTGCCAGCAGCTCCCGACAGGACTACGAGCAGTACTTC. Translation: CASSSRQDYEQYF.

This clonotype was counted ten times or more. The CDR3 nucleotides are TGTGCCAGCAGCTCACACCCCGGTTTGCCGAACACTGAAGCTTTCTTT. Protein sequence: CASSSHPGLPNTEAFF. The rearrangement links TRBV11-2 to TRBJ1-1; no clear D gene. This CDR3 contains 16 residues. The germline CDR1 and CDR2 sequences are SGHAT and FQNNGV. V lost 4 bases and J 1 base, leaving 16 bases between the germline ends.

This clonotype was seen a handful of times. V gene TRBV2 combines with J gene TRBJ1-5, with no clear D. Trimming cost V 4 bases and J 1 base, with 11 bases left between them. CDR3 length: 15 residues. CDR1 is SNHLY and CDR2 is FYNNEI in the germline V gene. The CDR3 protein is CASSVEGRSNQPQHF. The CDR3 bases are TGTGCCAGCAGTGTTGAGGGTCGCAGCAATCAGCCCCAGCATTTT.

This clonotype was detected only a few times. The genes are TRBV7-9 and TRBJ2-7; weak D call: TRBD1 (6 bases). The CDR3 totals 17 residues. From germline, CDR1 is SEHNR and CDR2 FQNEAQ (reference sequence). V was pared by 5 bases and J by 1 base, with 21 bases between. The CDR3 DNA sequence: TGTGCCAGCAGCCCCCCCCCCGGGACAACGGGGTCCTACGAGCAGTACTTC. The encoded protein is CASSPPPGTTGSYEQYF.

The sample holds many counts of this clonotype. The rearrangement links TRBV7-8 to TRBJ1-2; 8 bases agree with TRBD1. The germline V gene encodes CDR1 SGHVS and CDR2 FQNEAQ. The V gene end was trimmed by 5 bases and the J gene end by 1 base; junction bases not matched to a gene: 15. The CDR3 consists of 18 residues. The CDR3 protein is CASSDGKDRAPFNYGYTF. For the CDR3, the DNA is TGTGCCAGCAGCGACGGGAAGGACAGGGCCCCTTTTAACTATGGCTACACCTTC.

The chain carries TRBV28 and TRBJ1-5; 9 nucleotides match TRBD1. This CDR3 is 17 amino acids long. CDR1 and CDR2 from the germline V gene are MDHEN and SYDVKM. V lost 6 bases and J lost 9; bases outside the gene matches: 18. The CDR3 here is CASSIPSGTGRLRPQHF. The CDR3 nucleotides read TGTGCCAGCAGCATACCCTCAGGGACAGGGAGGCTAAGGCCCCAGCATTTT.

This clonotype came up a few times. This chain links TRBV19 with TRBJ1-5, with TRBD1 as a possible D gene (5 bases). Trimming pared 5 bases from V and 5 bases from J, leaving 10 bases between. CDR3 length equals 13 residues. CDR1 LNHDA and CDR2 SQIVND come from the germline V gene (reference sequence). In DNA form, the CDR3 reads TGTGCCAGTAGTGAGGGGCTTTATCAGCCCCAGCATTTT. It is translated as CASSEGLYQPQHF.